This paragraph covers one TCR beta chain sequence. Antigen unknown. The data stem from a study of CXCR3-negative and CXCR3-positive naive CD8 T cells. Study-wide points: Researchers reported similar TRBV-TRBJ usage in naive CXCR3-negative and CXCR3-positive cells, though memory differed.

The method, 5' RACE with UMI labels, was used to prepare the TRB cDNA libraries. TCRdb re-called the 5' RACE reads and shows each CDR3 protein once, DNA omitted. The specimen's table records some 49,000 distinct CDR3 sequences. CDR1 and CDR2 from the germline V gene are DFQATT and SNEGSKA (reference sequence). The CDR3 consists of 15 residues. Using triplicate sorts, 300,000 cells were collected each time from every CD8+ T cell subset. This receptor was identified in a human donor in good health. Some clones in this sample may be carry-over from other donors' samples. Sequences were obtained from naive CXCR3- CD8+ T cells from blood. As for subset: CD45RO-CCR7+CD27+CD95- naive CD8+ T cells lacking CXCR3 (TNR3-). The chain is built from TRBV20-1 and TRBJ1-3; TCRdb designates TRBD1, a call that cannot be tested without DNA. CDR3 protein: CSAKMTGGNGNTIYF.